The 27 T cell receptor beta chains below all came from one sample that was sequenced in a study of CD8+ T cells in alopecia areata listed by TCRdb under 2018. Library preparation was by the immunoSEQ multiplex PCR assay. To provide template for TCR sequencing, every sample had RNA extracted and reverse transcribed into cDNA. TCRdb obtained this table from immuneACCESS and retained in-frame rearrangements with V and J assigned. These tables miss some clones; where compared with another copy, unresolved V genes account for less than half of the shortfall, and the remainder is unexplained. This sample is represented by 95,000 to 100,000 clones; roughly two thirds of them were singletons. 15% to 17% of the sample rests with the top ten. The time point label, read with the paper, signifies: four to five weeks on oral tofacitinib. The sample's treatment or condition, from its label and the paper: oral pan-JAK inhibitor, 5-10 mg twice daily.

The sequences come from CD8+ T cells sorted from blood, collected at week 4, from a patient treated with tofacitinib. These receptor sequences come from a human donor with alopecia areata.

A single count supports this clone. V and J are TRBV2 and TRBJ1-2; D gene uncertain. V was trimmed by 2 bases and J by 4 bases, leaving 11 bases between them. Germline CDR1 SNHLY, CDR2 FYNNEI. CDR3 size: 14 residues. For the CDR3, the DNA is TGTGCCAGCAGTGAAACTGCCCGGAGCTATGGCTACACCTTC. It is translated as CASSETARSYGYTF.

This clone was detected a few times. The V call is TRBV29-1, the J call TRBJ2-3; no firm D call. Germline loops: CDR1 SQVTM, CDR2 ANQGSEA. This CDR3 contains 14 residues. The ends were cut back, 5 bases at V and 2 bases at J, with 14 bases in the middle. CDR3 loop: CSVLEWNTTDTQYF. The CDR3 nucleotides are TGCAGCGTTCTAGAGTGGAATACCACAGATACGCAGTATTTT.

V gene TRBV7-2 combines with J gene TRBJ2-5; maybe TRBD2 (5 bases). The CDR3 covers 13 residues. Germline CDR1 SGHTA, CDR2 FQGNSA. V shed 3 bases and J shed 9 bases, with 14 bases lying between them. The CDR3 is CASSFETTGAQYF. The CDR3 DNA is TGTGCCAGCAGCTTTGAGACCACCGGGGCCCAGTACTTC. The full variable domain, with the rest looked up from reference TRBV7-2 and TRBJ2-5, is GAGVSQSPSNKVTEKGKDVELRCDPISGHTALYWYRQSLGQGLEFLIYFQGNSAPDKSGLPSDRFSAERTGGSVSTLTIQRTQQEDSAVYLCASSFETTGAQYFGPGTRLLVL.

This sequence joins TRBV25-1 and TRBJ2-2; TRBD2 aligns across 10 bases. Germline CDR1 is MGHDK and CDR2 is SYGVNS. The CDR3 runs 14 residues. V trimming: 6 bases; J trimming: 7 bases; junction bases outside the gene matches: 5. CDR3 region: CASSFLAGVGELFF. CDR3 coding DNA: TGTGCCAGCAGCTTTCTAGCGGGAGTCGGGGAGCTGTTTTTT.

The J gene is TRBJ2-1, the V gene TRBV27; D may match TRBD1 or TRBD2 (5 bases each). The germline V gene has CDR1 MNHEY and CDR2 SMNVEV (reference sequence). V shed 5 bases and J shed 13 bases, with 18 bases lying between them. The CDR3 has 13 residues. The CDR3 DNA reads TGTGCCAGCAGTGTACTCCGGGACCCCAAACAGTTCTTC. Its protein is CASSVLRDPKQFF.

The chain uses TRBV27 and TRBJ2-3; tentative D call: TRBD2 (6 bases). This CDR3 has 16 residues. V lost 4 bases to trimming and J lost 3 bases, with 17 bases between them. Germline-derived CDR1 and CDR2 are MNHEY and SMNVEV (reference sequence). CDR3 amino acids: CASSSPGRRATDTQYF. The CDR3 DNA reads as TGTGCCAGCAGTTCCCCAGGGAGGCGAGCGACAGATACGCAGTATTTT.

The V and J genes are TRBV29-1 and TRBJ2-3; no firm D call. This CDR3 has 13 amino acids. Trimming pared 6 bases from V and 2 bases from J, leaving 12 bases between. The V gene's germline CDR1 is SQVTM and CDR2 ANQGSEA. This CDR3 is CSVEPDHTDTQYF. In nucleotides, the CDR3 is TGCAGCGTGGAACCCGATCACACAGATACGCAGTATTTT.

This chain connects TRBV9 to TRBJ2-7; 7 nucleotides line up with TRBD1. The CDR3 loop spans 15 amino acids. The V gene's germline CDR1 is SGDLS and CDR2 YYNGEE. J was trimmed by 1 base and V by 0 bases; bases with no gene match: 4. CDR3 sequence: CASSVGQGMSYEQYF. The CDR3 DNA reads as TGTGCCAGCAGCGTAGGACAGGGAATGTCCTACGAGCAGTACTTC.

This clone is a singleton in its sample. The V call is TRBV13, the J call TRBJ1-2; D is uncertain. The CDR3 runs 12 residues. Germline V gives CDR1 PRHDT, CDR2 FYEKMQ (reference sequence). V lost 1 base and J lost 3, with 3 bases in between. The CDR3 loop reads CASSLADYGYTF. CDR3 sequence (DNA): TGTGCCAGCAGCTTAGCAGACTATGGCTACACCTTC. The whole variable domain, filled in from reference TRBV13 and TRBJ1-2, reads AAGVIQSPRHLIKEKRETATLKCYPIPRHDTVYWYQQGPGQDPQFLISFYEKMQSDKGSIPDRFSAQQFSDYHSELNMSSLELGDSALYFCASSLADYGYTFGSGTRLTVV.

V and J are TRBV29-1 and TRBJ1-2; no definite D call. Germline V CDR1 and CDR2: SQVTM, ANQGSEA. V was cut by 3 bases and J by 7 bases, with 15 bases left in between. The CDR3 length is 13 residues. Written as DNA, the CDR3 is TGCAGCGTTGAGGAGGGCCGGGTTAGTGGCTACACCTTC. Its translation: CSVEEGRVSGYTF.

V gene TRBV14 combines with J gene TRBJ2-7, with D tentatively TRBD2 (8 bases). The germline V gene encodes CDR1 SGHDN and CDR2 FVKESK. Trimming stripped 4 bases from V and 4 bases from J, with 17 bases between. This CDR3 has 15 amino acids. CDR3 amino acids: CASSPRGGQNYEQYF. In nucleotides, the CDR3 is TGTGCCAGCAGCCCCCGGGGGGGACAGAATTACGAGCAGTACTTC.

This sequence joins TRBV5-1 and TRBJ2-7; D is perhaps TRBD1 or TRBD2 (5 bases each). This CDR3 comprises 14 residues. CDR1 and CDR2 from the germline V gene are SGHRS and YFSETQ. The V and J ends lost 4 bases and 0 bases respectively, with 11 bases between them. This CDR3 reads CASSEGTASYEQYF. The DNA of the CDR3 is TGCGCCAGCAGCGAGGGGACGGCCTCCTACGAGCAGTACTTC.

The chain uses TRBV29-1 and TRBJ2-7; TRBD1 might be the D (6 bases). There are 12 residues in the CDR3. Trimming cost V 7 bases and J 3 bases, with 13 bases left between them. Germline V CDR1 and CDR2: SQVTM, ANQGSEA. The CDR3 DNA is TGCAGCGGACAGGATTCATACTACGAGCAGTACTTC. Its translation: CSGQDSYYEQYF.

A note on this clone: The same CDR3 is also encoded by other DNA sequences in this sample. The rearrangement joins TRBV29-1 to TRBJ2-7; D may be TRBD2 (5 bases). V lost 1 base, J lost 4 bases, and 8 bases lay in between. The CDR3 spans 12 residues. Germline CDR1 reads SQVTM; CDR2 reads ANQGSEA. CDR3 coding DNA: TGCAGCGTTGAAGGTACGGGGTACGAGCAGTACTTC. Protein sequence: CSVEGTGYEQYF.

The chain recombines TRBV4-2 with TRBJ2-7; the match to TRBD1 covers 7 bases. From germline, CDR1 is LGHNA and CDR2 YNFKEQ. This CDR3 has 14 amino acids. Trimming at V came to 3 bases and at J to 3 bases, leaving 5 bases not matched to a gene. The CDR3 region has the DNA TGTGCCAGCAGCCAGTGGACAGGAGACTACGAGCAGTACTTC. Encoded protein: CASSQWTGDYEQYF.

This clone was seen only a few times. The V and J genes are TRBV29-1 and TRBJ2-2, with a tentative D call TRBD2 (5 bases). The CDR3 contains 13 residues. Germline CDR1 and CDR2: SQVTM and ANQGSEA. With 7 bases removed from V and 1 base from J, the gap between germline ends came to 10 bases. Here the CDR3 reads CSASEGNTGELFF. As DNA, the CDR3 is TGCAGCGCCTCCGAGGGGAACACCGGGGAGCTGTTTTTT.

The rearrangement links TRBV4-2 to TRBJ2-3, with a weak D call TRBD1 (5 bases). V dropped 0 bases and J dropped 2 bases, with 12 bases sitting between them. This CDR3 contains 16 residues. The germline V gene encodes CDR1 LGHNA and CDR2 YNFKEQ. The CDR3 reads CASSQDNRNPTDTQYF. The CDR3 bases are TGTGCCAGCAGCCAAGATAACAGGAATCCCACAGATACGCAGTATTTT.

This chain connects TRBV29-1 to TRBJ1-1, with 7 bases fitting TRBD1. This CDR3 comprises 12 residues. The J segment lost 4 bases and the V segment lost 6 bases, leaving 5 bases of the junction unmatched. CDR1 and CDR2 (germline): SQVTM, ANQGSEA. CDR3 sequence reads: CSVRQGGTEAFF. The CDR3 region has the DNA TGCAGCGTCAGACAGGGCGGCACTGAAGCTTTCTTT.

V gene TRBV5-1 combines with J gene TRBJ2-3, with 8 bases matching TRBD2. Trimming removed 0 bases from V and 2 bases from J; junction bases left unmatched: 5. Germline CDR1 SGHRS, CDR2 YFSETQ. CDR3 length equals 16 residues. As DNA, the CDR3 is TGCGCCAGCAGCTTGGGGACTAGCTCCTACACAGATACGCAGTATTTT. Translation gives CASSLGTSSYTDTQYF.

In its sample, this clone was seen a few times. The genes are TRBV29-1 and TRBJ2-7; D is ambiguous. Trimming stripped 2 bases from V and 1 base from J, with 15 bases between. The CDR3 sequence is 15 residues long. Germline V gives CDR1 SQVTM, CDR2 ANQGSEA. The CDR3 nucleotides are TGCAGCGTTGAATACGTGAACAAGAAATCCTACGAGCAGTACTTC. Translation: CSVEYVNKKSYEQYF.

The sample holds one count of this clone. This chain joins TRBV9 and TRBJ1-1, with TRBD1 identical over 7 bases. The CDR3 covers 15 residues. After removal of 2 bases from V and 4 bases from J, the junction contained 8 bases not matched to a gene. The germline V gene encodes CDR1 SGDLS and CDR2 YYNGEE. The CDR3 sequence: CASSVDREGGTEAFF. The CDR3 DNA reads TGTGCCAGCAGCGTCGACAGGGAAGGAGGCACTGAAGCTTTCTTT.

This rearrangement joins TRBV5-1 to TRBJ2-2, with D possibly TRBD2 on 5 matching bases. CDR1 is SGHRS, CDR2 YFSETQ, per germline. The CDR3 sequence is 17 residues long. The V and J ends lost 4 bases and 4 bases respectively, with 20 bases between them. CDR3 residues: CASSPLETRLPTGELFF. CDR3 nucleotide sequence: TGCGCCAGCAGCCCCCTTGAAACCCGACTACCCACCGGGGAGCTGTTTTTT.

This clone showed up many times. This chain connects TRBV28 to TRBJ2-7, with 16 bases matching TRBD2. The CDR3 has 17 residues. The V and J ends lost 6 bases and 4 bases, in that order; junction bases with no gene match: 9. The germline V gene encodes CDR1 MDHEN and CDR2 SYDVKM. This chain's CDR3 is CASRAGGTSGRGYEQYF. CDR3 bases: TGTGCCAGCAGGGCCGGTGGGACTAGCGGGAGGGGATACGAGCAGTACTTC. Supplemented by reference TRBV28 and TRBJ2-7, the full variable domain reads DVKVTQSSRYLVKRTGEKVFLECVQDMDHENMFWYRQDPGLGLRLIYFSYDVKMKEKGDIPEGYSVSREKKERFSLILESASTNQTSMYLCASRAGGTSGRGYEQYFGPGTRLTVT.

This clone was seen once. The V call is TRBV30, the J call TRBJ2-1; a possible D gene is TRBD2 (5 bases). Germline V lookup: CDR1 GTSNPN, CDR2 SVGIG (reference sequence). V was shortened by 2 bases and J by 7 bases, with 6 bases between the two germline ends. This CDR3 region has 11 residues. CDR3 in DNA: TGTGCCTGGAGTACGGGAAATGAGCAGTTCTTC. Protein product: CAWSTGNEQFF.

This chain links TRBV7-2 with TRBJ2-3, with D possibly matching TRBD2 (7 bases). V was clipped by 4 bases and J by 6 bases, with 14 bases between them. CDR3 length: 14 residues. Per germline, CDR1 SGHTA and CDR2 FQGNSA. The CDR3 here is CASSYGGGLDTQYF. Here the CDR3 DNA reads TGTGCCAGCAGCTATGGGGGGGGCTTGGATACGCAGTATTTT.

The chain employs TRBV30 and TRBJ1-2; 8 nucleotides agree with TRBD1. V was clipped by 2 bases and J by 6 bases; unmatched bases: 14. The CDR3 consists of 16 residues. Per germline, CDR1 GTSNPN and CDR2 SVGIG (reference sequence). CDR3 in amino acids: CAWSPEDRVILDGYTF. CDR3 coding DNA: TGTGCCTGGAGTCCAGAGGACAGGGTAATTCTTGATGGCTACACCTTC.

The genes are TRBV9 and TRBJ2-3; possible D gene TRBD2, 6 bases. The germline V gene encodes CDR1 SGDLS and CDR2 YYNGEE. There are 16 residues in the CDR3. The V and J ends lost 0 bases and 0 bases respectively, with 11 bases between them. DNA of the CDR3: TGTGCCAGCAGCGTAGTGCCGGGGACTAGCACAGATACGCAGTATTTT. Translated: CASSVVPGTSTDTQYF. The whole variable domain, remainder taken from reference TRBV9 and TRBJ2-3, is DSGVTQTPKHLITATGQRVTLRCSPRSGDLSVYWYQQSLDQGLQFLIQYYNGEERAKGNILERFSAQQFPDLHSELNLSSLELGDSALYFCASSVVPGTSTDTQYFGPGTRLTVL.